Sequencing of this TCR beta chain was carried out in a study of shared T cell receptors in the human thymus. Germline V gene data show CDR1 as LGHNA and CDR2 as YNFKEQ. This CDR3 is built from 15 residues. V shed 3 bases and J shed 7 bases, with 18 bases lying between them. Measured with immunoSEQ multiplex PCR; TCRdb has only the in-frame clones, and not every one. In the table there are about 500,000 clones, about four fifths of which are singletons. Another study also made use of these data, one on human thymus T cells. That investigation notes: Resections were taken during corrective heart surgery, and the thymus tissue came from these. What appeared biased in thymic and blood repertoires was the usage of V and J genes.

The sample was thymocytes. The chain couples TRBV4-2 to TRBJ1-2; TRBD1 might be the D (5 bases). This receptor was obtained from a boy in the first two years of life with a congenital heart defect. CDR3 region: CASSHVVLGRGGYTF. The CDR3 DNA reads TGTGCCAGCAGCCATGTAGTTCTGGGGCGGGGTGGCTACACCTTC.